These 10 T cell receptor beta chains share one sample of origin, sequenced in a study of blood T cell repertoires in COVID-19. Here immunoSEQ multiplex PCR was the method, and the copy in TCRdb shows in-frame clones only, minus some. Found here are about 300,000 clones, over 85% of them singletons; the top ten hold less than 2%. Sequencing was done on a sample of peripheral blood. The receptors originated from a woman aged 30 to 39 with COVID-19, enrolled during active disease.

CDR3 nucleotides: TGTGCCAGCAGTGACAGGGTAGGCGATGGCTACACCTTC. Residues: CASSDRVGDGYTF. The V call is TRBV6-1, the J call TRBJ1-2; the D gene is possibly TRBD1 (5 bases). Germline CDR1 and CDR2: MNHNS and SASEGT. V was cut by 3 bases and J by 6 bases, with 11 bases left in between. CDR3 size: 13 residues.

The V gene is TRBV28, the J gene TRBJ2-7, with D maybe TRBD2 (5 bases). The CDR3 is 14 residues long. In germline, CDR1 is MDHEN, CDR2 SYDVKM. V was clipped by 6 bases and J by 4 bases, with 16 bases between them. The CDR3 sequence is CASSIPGLPYEQYV. The CDR3 region has the DNA TGTGCCAGCAGCATACCCGGACTGCCGTACGAGCAGTACGTC.

The chain links TRBV9 to TRBJ2-6, with D maybe TRBD1 (6 bases). The CDR3 totals 17 residues. With 1 base removed from V and 3 bases from J, the gap between germline ends came to 14 bases. Germline V gene data show CDR1 as SGDLS and CDR2 as YYNGEE. Written as DNA, the CDR3 is TGTGCCAGCAGCGTAACTGCAGGGGCTGGTGGGGCCAACGTCCTGACTTTC. Translating gives CASSVTAGAGGANVLTF.

The chain uses TRBV24-1 and TRBJ1-1, with 7 nucleotides matching TRBD1. Germline assignment: CDR1 KGHDR and CDR2 SFDVKD. Trimming removed 7 bases from V and 8 bases from J; junction bases left unmatched: 9. This CDR3 contains 13 residues. The CDR3 DNA reads TGTGCCACCAGGGGACAGCTGCAAACGGAAGCTTTCTTT. The encoded protein is CATRGQLQTEAFF.

This chain links TRBV5-1 with TRBJ1-6, with D maybe TRBD1 (5 bases). V was trimmed by 0 bases and J by 7 bases, leaving 17 bases between them. The length of the CDR3 is 17 residues. Germline-derived CDR1 and CDR2 are SGHRS and YFSETQ. The CDR3 spells CASSLEVGGAPNSPLHF. The CDR3 coding sequence is TGCGCCAGCAGCTTGGAAGTAGGAGGGGCACCCAATTCACCCCTCCACTTT.

The V gene is TRBV2, the J gene TRBJ2-7; 7 nucleotides align to TRBD1. Germline V lookup: CDR1 SNHLY, CDR2 FYNNEI. The CDR3 spans 12 residues. V dropped 7 bases and J dropped 3; count of bases not matched to a gene: 3. DNA for the CDR3: TGTGCCAGCAAGGGGGCCCACTACGAGCAGTACGTC. Its translation is CASKGAHYEQYV.

This clone is a singleton in its sample. The chain couples TRBV5-5 to TRBJ1-2; D is undetermined. Germline assignment: CDR1 SGHKS and CDR2 YYEKEE (reference sequence). Trimming took off 4 bases at V and 6 bases at J, with 19 bases between the two ends. This CDR3 is 15 amino acids long. In DNA, the CDR3 is TGTGCCAGCAGCCATCGATCAAAGGGAGTAAATGGCTACACCTTC. Residues: CASSHRSKGVNGYTF. Based on the CDR3 plus reference TRBV5-5 and TRBJ1-2, the full variable domain is DAGVTQSPTHLIKTRGQQVTLRCSPISGHKSVSWYQQVLGQGPQFIFQYYEKEERGRGNFPDRFSARQFPNYSSELNVNALLLGDSALYLCASSHRSKGVNGYTFGSGTRLTVV.

The chain is built from TRBV15 and TRBJ2-3, with a weak D call TRBD2 (6 bases). The CDR3 covers 14 residues. CDR1 is LNHNV and CDR2 is YYDKDF in the germline V gene (reference sequence). The V gene lost 4 bases and the J gene lost 3 bases, with 11 bases spanning the gap. The CDR3 is CATSKGLETDTQYF. In DNA form, the CDR3 reads TGTGCCACCAGCAAGGGACTGGAGACAGATACGCAGTATTTT.

This clone has a handful of counts. V gene TRBV6-4 combines with J gene TRBJ2-7, with D tentatively TRBD2 (5 bases). The CDR3 totals 14 residues. Trimming removed 6 bases at V and 0 bases at J, with 12 bases between. Germline CDR1 reads MRHNA; CDR2 reads SNTAGT. CDR3 nucleotide sequence: TGTGCCAGCAGAATCAGGAGGAGCTCCTACGAGCAGTACGTC. This encodes CASRIRRSSYEQYV.

About this clone itself: Within the sample, other DNA sequences also encode this same CDR3. The chain couples TRBV9 to TRBJ2-1; 7 bases align to TRBD1. The junction had 7 bases not matched to a gene; V was cut back by 3 bases and J by 4 bases. Germline CDR1 SGDLS, CDR2 YYNGEE. This CDR3 is built from 15 residues. The DNA for the CDR3 is TGTGCCAGCAGCGGGTCCGGGACAGAGTACAATGAGCAGTTCTTC. This encodes CASSGSGTEYNEQFF.